This TCR beta chain was identified in a study of PD-L1 blockade in urothelial cancer. The wider study: Researchers found blood samples held a median of 141,255 T cells.

From germline, CDR1 is MDHEN and CDR2 SYDVKM. The CDR3 is 13 amino acids. V lost 6 bases and J lost 3, with 9 bases in between. Measured with immunoSEQ multiplex PCR; TCRdb has only the in-frame clones, and not every one. Of 40,000 to 60,000 clones listed, 70% to 80% are singletons. Noted time point: pretreatment peripheral blood. This specimen consisted of PBMCs, obtained around atezolizumab (anti-PD-L1) treatment. V usage is TRBV28 and J usage is TRBJ2-1, with D possibly matching TRBD1 (5 bases). The clonotype was recovered from a man aged 65-85 years with urothelial cancer. The CDR3 region is CASSYDSYNEQFF. CDR3 bases: TGTGCCAGCAGCTATGACAGCTACAATGAGCAGTTCTTC.